This entry is about one TCR beta chain. Antigen unknown. The CDR3 sequence is 13 residues long. Germline CDR1 DFQATT, CDR2 SNEGSKA (reference sequence). Each sample had at least 6.5 million PBMCs isolated. This entry is derived from a study of blood T cells in healthy people across ages. Study-wide findings and caveats: When set beside aged donors, long-lived donors presented more naive CD4+ cells and higher diversity. There was no known CMV status for donors, so expanded clonotype changes were possibly confounded.

With a J-beta primer mix and a sample-barcoded 5' primer, a second PCR ran about 6 to 11 cycles. Each cDNA molecule, via a template-switch adaptor with 12 random nucleotides, was tagged. TCRdb ran MiXCR on the 5' RACE reads and lists one entry per CDR3 protein. The repertoire holds 600,000 to 1,000,000 distinct CDR3 sequences, 58% seen once, with about 20% in the top ten. The material sequenced was blood. This receptor was taken from a man aged 25-45 years in good health. The chain couples TRBV20-1 to TRBJ2-4; 7 bases match TRBD1. The J call is in doubt because the DNA end fits TRBJ2-7 better. The CDR3 region is CSARETGTHEQYF. CDR3 sequence (DNA): TGCAGTGCTAGAGAGACAGGGACCCACGAGCAGTACTTC.